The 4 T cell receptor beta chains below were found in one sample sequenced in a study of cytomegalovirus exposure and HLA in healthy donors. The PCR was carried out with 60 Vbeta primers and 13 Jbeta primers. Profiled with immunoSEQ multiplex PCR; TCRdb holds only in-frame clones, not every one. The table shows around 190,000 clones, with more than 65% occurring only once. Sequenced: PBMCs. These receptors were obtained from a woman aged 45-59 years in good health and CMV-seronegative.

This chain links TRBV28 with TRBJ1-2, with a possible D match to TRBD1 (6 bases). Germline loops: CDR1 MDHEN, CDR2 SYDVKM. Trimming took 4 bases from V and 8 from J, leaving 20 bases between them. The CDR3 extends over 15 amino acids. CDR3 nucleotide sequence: TGTGCCAGCAGTTCCCCAGGCTCGGGGACAAAAGGCTACACCTTC. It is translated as CASSSPGSGTKGYTF.

CDR3 loop: CATSSSRVAGETQYF. The CDR3 region has the DNA TGTGCCACCAGCAGCTCCCGGGTAGCGGGAGAGACCCAGTACTTC. This chain links TRBV15 with TRBJ2-5; 7 nucleotides line up with TRBD2. This CDR3 region has 15 residues. V was clipped by 3 bases and J by 4 bases; unmatched bases: 8. Germline lookup yields CDR1 LNHNV and CDR2 YYDKDF (reference sequence).

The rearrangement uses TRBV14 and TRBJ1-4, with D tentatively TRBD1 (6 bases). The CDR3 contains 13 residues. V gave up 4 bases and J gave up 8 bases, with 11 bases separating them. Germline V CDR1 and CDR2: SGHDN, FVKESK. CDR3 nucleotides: TGTGCCAGCAGCCCCTGGACAGCGGAAAAACTGTTTTTT. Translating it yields CASSPWTAEKLFF.

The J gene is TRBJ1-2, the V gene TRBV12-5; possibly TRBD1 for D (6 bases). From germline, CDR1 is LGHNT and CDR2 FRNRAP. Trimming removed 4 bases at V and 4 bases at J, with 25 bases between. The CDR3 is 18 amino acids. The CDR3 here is CASGSITKRGAGAYGYTF. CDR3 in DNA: TGTGCTAGTGGTTCCATTACAAAAAGGGGGGCGGGAGCCTATGGCTACACCTTC.